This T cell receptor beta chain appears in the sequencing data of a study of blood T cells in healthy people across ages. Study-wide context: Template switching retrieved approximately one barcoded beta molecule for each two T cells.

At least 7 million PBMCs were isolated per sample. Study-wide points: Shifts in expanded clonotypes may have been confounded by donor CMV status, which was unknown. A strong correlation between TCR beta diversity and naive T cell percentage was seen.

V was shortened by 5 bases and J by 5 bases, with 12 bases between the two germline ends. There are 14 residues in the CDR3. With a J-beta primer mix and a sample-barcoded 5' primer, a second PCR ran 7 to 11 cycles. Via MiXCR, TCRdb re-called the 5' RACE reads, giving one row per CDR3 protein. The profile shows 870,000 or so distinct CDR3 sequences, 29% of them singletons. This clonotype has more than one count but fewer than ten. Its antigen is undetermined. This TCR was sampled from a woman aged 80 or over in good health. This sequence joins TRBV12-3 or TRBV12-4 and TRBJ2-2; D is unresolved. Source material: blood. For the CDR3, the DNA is TGTGCCAGCAGTCTCCGTGGCTCGACCGGGGAGCTGTTTTTT. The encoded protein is CASSLRGSTGELFF.